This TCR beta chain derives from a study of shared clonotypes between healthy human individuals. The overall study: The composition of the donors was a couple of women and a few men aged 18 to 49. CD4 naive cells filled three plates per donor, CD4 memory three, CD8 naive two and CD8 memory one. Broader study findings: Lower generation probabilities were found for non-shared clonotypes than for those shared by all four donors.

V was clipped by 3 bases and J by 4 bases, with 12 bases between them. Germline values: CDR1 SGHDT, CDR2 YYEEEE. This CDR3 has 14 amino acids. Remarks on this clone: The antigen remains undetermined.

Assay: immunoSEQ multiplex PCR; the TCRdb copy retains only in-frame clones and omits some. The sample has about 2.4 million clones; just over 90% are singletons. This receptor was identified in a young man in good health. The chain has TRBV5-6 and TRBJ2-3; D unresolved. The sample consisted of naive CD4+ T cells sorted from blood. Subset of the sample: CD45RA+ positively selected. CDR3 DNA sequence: TGTGCCAGCAGCTCAAGCGAACGCGCAGATACGCAGTATTTT. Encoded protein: CASSSSERADTQYF.